The 30 T cell receptor beta chains presented below share a single source sample, sequenced in a study of T cells after yellow fever vaccination. TCRdb itself ran the 5' RACE reads through MiXCR, one entry per CDR3 protein. The table has about 52,000 distinct CDR3 sequences, approximately 7% seen once. Sequences were derived from CD8+ T cells not binding an NS4B(214-222) dextramer, sorted from PBMCs, sampled around 45 days after the first yellow fever vaccination. Every receptor here comes from a man younger than 30 who received the YFV17D yellow fever vaccine.

Details on this clonotype: A much larger clonotype is one base distant, so this may be a read error. The V and J genes are TRBV7-2 and TRBJ2-3; 13 bases match TRBD2. In germline, CDR1 is SGHTA, CDR2 FQGNSA. The CDR3 has 15 residues. CDR3 sequence (DNA): TGTGCCAGCAGCTGGACTAGCGGGGGTACAGATATGCAGTATTTT. This sequence encodes CASSWTSGGTDMQYF.

The V call is TRBV19, the J call TRBJ2-3, with a weak D call TRBD2 (5 bases). Trimming removed 5 bases from V and 0 bases from J, with 12 bases in between. The CDR3 has 15 residues. Germline V lookup: CDR1 LNHDA, CDR2 SQIVND (reference sequence). The CDR3 DNA is TGTGCCAGTAGTTGGGCGGGTGAAAGCACAGATACGCAGTATTTT. Amino acids: CASSWAGESTDTQYF.

This clonotype was seen ten or more times. CDR3 nucleotides: TGCAGCGTCCGCCGGAGGGAGACCCAGTACTTC. Amino acid sequence: CSVRRRETQYF. The genes are TRBV29-1 and TRBJ2-5; D possibly corresponds to TRBD2 (5 bases). Trimming took 6 bases from V and 5 from J, leaving 10 bases between them. CDR3 length equals 11 residues. Looked up from germline, CDR1 is SQVTM and CDR2 is ANQGSEA.

This clonotype has ten or more counts. DNA for the CDR3: TGTGCCAGCAGTGGGGGGGCGAACTCCTACGAGCAGTACGTC. This codes for CASSGGANSYEQYV. The genes are TRBV5-4 and TRBJ2-7, with D perhaps matching TRBD2 (7 bases). Germline V lookup: CDR1 SGHNT, CDR2 YYREEE (reference sequence). The CDR3 runs to 14 residues. V lost 5 bases and J lost 0, with 12 bases in between.

At least ten counts were recorded for this clonotype. The gene calls are TRBV4-1 and TRBJ2-1; tentatively, D is TRBD1 (5 bases). The germline V gene encodes CDR1 MGHRA and CDR2 YSYEKL. There are 12 residues in the CDR3. V lost 3 bases to trimming and J lost 10 bases, with 10 bases between them. CDR3 amino acids: CASSQPGAEQFF. Here the CDR3 DNA reads TGCGCCAGCAGCCAGCCTGGGGCAGAGCAGTTCTTC.

This clonotype was observed many times. The V call is TRBV9, the J call TRBJ2-2; maybe TRBD1 (6 bases). This CDR3 is built from 15 residues. Germline lookup yields CDR1 SGDLS and CDR2 YYNGEE. Trimming pared 4 bases from V and 5 bases from J, leaving 15 bases between. The CDR3 loop is CASSPGTPWTGELFF. For the CDR3, the DNA is TGTGCCAGCAGCCCCGGGACACCTTGGACCGGGGAGCTGTTTTTT.

The chain is built from TRBV11-2 and TRBJ1-5, with D hard to call. This CDR3 is built from 13 residues. V lost 2 bases to trimming and J lost 3 bases, with 5 bases between them. CDR1 and CDR2 from the germline V gene are SGHAT and FQNNGV. The DNA for the CDR3 is TGTGCCAGCAGCTTACGGCTCAATCAGCCCCAGCATTTT. It specifies CASSLRLNQPQHF.

This chain links TRBV5-4 with TRBJ2-5, with D unresolved. The V gene's germline CDR1 is SGHNT and CDR2 YYREEE (reference sequence). The CDR3 consists of 14 residues. Trimming pared 4 bases from V and 0 bases from J, leaving 10 bases between. The CDR3 DNA reads as TGTGCCAGCAGCCCCGAAGGATACCAAGAGACCCAGTACTTC. This sequence encodes CASSPEGYQETQYF. Full variable domain (missing parts from reference TRBV5-4 and TRBJ2-5): ETGVTQSPTHLIKTRGQQVTLRCSSQSGHNTVSWYQQALGQGPQFIFQYYREEENGRGNFPPRFSGLQFPNYSSELNVNALELDDSALYLCASSPEGYQETQYFGPGTRLLVL.

The CDR3 spells CASINWDRGSTFSYNEQFF. CDR3 sequence (DNA): TGTGCCAGCATTAACTGGGACAGGGGGTCAACCTTCTCCTACAATGAGCAGTTCTTC. This rearrangement joins TRBV4-2 to TRBJ2-1; 11 positions match TRBD1. The V and J ends lost 7 bases and 0 bases, in that order; junction bases with no gene match: 14. There are 19 residues in the CDR3. Germline V CDR1 and CDR2: LGHNA, YNFKEQ.

The table lists this clonotype with a few counts. Here the CDR3 reads CASSPRGDGYTF. CDR3 in DNA: TGCGCCAGCAGCCCCCGAGGAGATGGCTACACCTTC. The rearrangement uses TRBV5-1 and TRBJ1-2; D not resolved. This CDR3 is built from 12 residues. The V gene's germline CDR1 is SGHRS and CDR2 YFSETQ. With 4 bases removed from V and 6 bases from J, the gap between germline ends came to 10 bases.

The V gene is TRBV6-1, the J gene TRBJ1-2, with D uncertain. Germline V lookup: CDR1 MNHNS, CDR2 SASEGT. Trimming took off 2 bases at V and 1 base at J, with 8 bases between the two ends. The CDR3 covers 14 residues. CDR3 coding DNA: TGTGCCAGCAGTGAACCGGGATTTAACTATGGCTACACCTTC. Its translation: CASSEPGFNYGYTF.

This clonotype has a handful of counts. The rearrangement uses TRBV4-2 and TRBJ2-5; TRBD2 aligns across 10 bases. The germline CDR1 and CDR2 sequences are LGHNA and YNFKEQ. After removal of 4 bases from V and 5 bases from J, the junction contained 10 bases not matched to a gene. CDR3 length equals 16 residues. The CDR3 coding sequence is TGTGCCAGCAGCCTGGGGACTAGCGCCGGGGAGGAGACCCAGTACTTC. Protein product: CASSLGTSAGEETQYF.

This clonotype has a count of ten or more. CDR3 sequence: CASSHQTGTGALGTEAFF. The CDR3 DNA reads as TGTGCCAGCAGCCATCAAACCGGGACAGGGGCCCTGGGCACTGAAGCTTTCTTT. J is TRBJ1-1 and V is TRBV3-1; 10 bases agree with TRBD1. Germline CDR1 reads LGHDT; CDR2 reads YNNKEL (reference sequence). V was pared by 3 bases and J by 4 bases, with 14 bases of the junction left unmatched. This CDR3 contains 18 residues.

This clonotype was observed a handful of times. J is TRBJ2-7 and V is TRBV7-2; no reliable D call. Trimming cost V 3 bases and J 6 bases, with 9 bases left between them. Germline V gene lookup returns CDR1 SGHTA and CDR2 FQGNSA. The CDR3 is made up of 12 amino acids. CDR3 loop: CASSFSSAEQYF. CDR3 DNA: TGTGCCAGCAGCTTCAGTTCGGCCGAGCAGTACTTC.

This clonotype was picked up many times. The genes are TRBV7-8 and TRBJ1-2; weak D call: TRBD1 (6 bases). CDR3 size: 14 residues. Germline loops: CDR1 SGHVS, CDR2 FQNEAQ. With 0 bases removed from V and 1 base from J, the gap between germline ends came to 6 bases. The CDR3 sequence is CASSLADSNYGYTF. CDR3 DNA: TGTGCCAGCAGCTTAGCGGACAGTAACTATGGCTACACCTTC.

This clonotype showed up many times. The chain carries TRBV7-2 and TRBJ2-1; TRBD2 matches at 10 bases. The CDR3 contains 16 residues. Per the germline V gene, CDR1 is SGHTA and CDR2 is FQGNSA. V dropped 0 bases and J dropped 3; count of bases not matched to a gene: 2. CDR3 residues: CASSLASGGNYNEQFF. The CDR3 DNA is TGTGCCAGCAGCTTAGCTAGCGGGGGGAACTACAATGAGCAGTTCTTC.

This clonotype showed up many times. The chain joins TRBV5-1 to TRBJ1-4, with 7 bases aligning to TRBD1. Germline trimming cut 3 bases from V and 5 bases from J; bases unmatched to any gene: 1. Germline V gives CDR1 SGHRS, CDR2 YFSETQ. The CDR3 runs to 13 residues. The CDR3 loop reads CASSSGQNEKLFF. CDR3 coding DNA: TGCGCCAGCAGCTCGGGACAGAATGAAAAACTGTTTTTT.

The table lists this clonotype with a few counts. The chain uses TRBV7-6 and TRBJ1-2, with TRBD1 as a possible D gene (6 bases). V lost 5 bases and J 7 bases, leaving 14 bases between the germline ends. The CDR3 loop spans 13 amino acids. Germline loops: CDR1 SGHVS, CDR2 FNYEAQ. CDR3 bases: TGTGCCAGCAGCCCTGGTACAGGGTCTGGCTACACCTTC. Translating gives CASSPGTGSGYTF.

This clonotype has ten or more counts. The CDR3 reads CSARDRYRNYEQYF. CDR3 nucleotide sequence: TGCAGTGCTAGAGATCGGTATAGAAACTACGAGCAGTACTTC. The rearrangement links TRBV20-1 to TRBJ2-7; unclear D gene. Germline V gene sequence: CDR1 DFQATT, CDR2 SNEGSKA (reference sequence). CDR3 length: 14 residues. Trimming left V 0 bases short and J 3 bases short, with 12 bases between.

The CDR3, as DNA: TGCAGCTTCGGAGGAGGCGAAAGCGCCGAAGCTTTCTTT. Its protein product is CSFGGGESAEAFF. The chain employs TRBV29-1 and TRBJ1-1, with D unresolved. This CDR3 has 13 amino acids. Germline CDR1 reads SQVTM; CDR2 reads ANQGSEA. The ends were cut back, 8 bases at V and 8 bases at J, with 21 bases in the middle.

This clonotype was recorded at least ten times. The V call is TRBV20-1, the J call TRBJ1-5; unclear D gene. Germline CDR1 and CDR2: DFQATT and SNEGSKA (reference sequence). The CDR3 loop spans 15 amino acids. The V end lost 3 bases, the J end lost 1 base, and 13 bases lay between the germline ends. Here the CDR3 DNA reads TGCAGTGCTAGTGTTATGGGTGAGAGCAATCAGCCCCAGCATTTT. As protein: CSASVMGESNQPQHF.

This clonotype was detected ten times or more. The V and J genes are TRBV5-6 and TRBJ2-1; TRBD1 might be the D (6 bases). The germline CDR1 and CDR2 sequences are SGHDT and YYEEEE. CDR3 length: 11 amino acids. With 0 bases removed from V and 15 bases from J, the gap between germline ends came to 10 bases. For the CDR3, the DNA is TGTGCCAGCAGCTTGGTAGGACAGAGGTTCTTC. This gives the protein CASSLVGQRFF.

At least ten counts were recorded for this clonotype. The chain recombines TRBV29-1 with TRBJ2-3; D ambiguous. From germline, CDR1 is SQVTM and CDR2 ANQGSEA. Trimming removed 5 bases from V and 0 bases from J, with 12 bases in between. The CDR3 contains 14 residues. The CDR3 loop reads CSVTWVGSTDTQYF. The DNA for the CDR3 is TGCAGCGTTACGTGGGTCGGTAGCACAGATACGCAGTATTTT.

The V call is TRBV15, the J call TRBJ1-5; 10 bases agree with TRBD1. Germline loops: CDR1 LNHNV, CDR2 YYDKDF (reference sequence). After removal of 3 bases from V and 5 bases from J, the junction contained 4 bases not matched to a gene. The CDR3 sequence is 15 residues long. DNA of the CDR3: TGTGCCACCAGCAGTGGGGGACAGGGGCATCAGCCCCAGCATTTT. Translation: CATSSGGQGHQPQHF.

As DNA, the CDR3 is TGTGCCAGCAGTTACGGTACAGCGGGGGGAAAAGAGACCCAGTACTTC. It codes for CASSYGTAGGKETQYF. The chain combines TRBV6-5 with TRBJ2-5; TRBD2 matches at 9 bases. Germline V gene sequence: CDR1 MNHEY, CDR2 SVGAGI. This CDR3 is built from 16 residues. Unmatched junction bases numbered 7, after V lost 2 bases and J lost 3 bases.

This clonotype was seen only a few times. The rearrangement links TRBV6-2 or TRBV6-3 to TRBJ1-5, with D possibly TRBD1 on 6 matching bases. V was cut by 0 bases and J by 3 bases, with 12 bases left in between. The germline gives CDR1 MNHEY, CDR2 SVGEGT. The CDR3 has 16 amino acids. Here the CDR3 reads CASSYSVQGTNQPQHF. In DNA form, the CDR3 reads TGTGCCAGCAGTTACTCGGTCCAGGGGACCAATCAGCCCCAGCATTTT.

J is TRBJ1-6 and V is TRBV4-1, with D maybe TRBD1 (6 bases). V lost 7 bases to trimming and J lost 10 bases, with 17 bases between them. The CDR3 sequence is 14 residues long. In germline, CDR1 is MGHRA, CDR2 YSYEKL. CDR3 sequence (DNA): TGCGCCAGCAACAAGGGGGACGGTTTATCACCCCTCCACTTT. It yields the protein CASNKGDGLSPLHF.

The J gene is TRBJ2-5, the V gene TRBV11-2; the D gene could be TRBD1 or TRBD2 (5 bases each). The V gene lost 5 bases and the J gene lost 1 base, with 14 bases spanning the gap. CDR1 and CDR2 (germline): SGHAT, FQNNGV. This CDR3 region has 15 residues. For the CDR3, the DNA is TGTGCCAGCAGCCTGTCGGGACGGACCCAAGAGACCCAGTACTTC. Encoded protein: CASSLSGRTQETQYF.

This clonotype was counted many times. The J gene is TRBJ1-4, the V gene TRBV5-1; D call uncertain. The CDR3 spans 16 residues. Germline assignment: CDR1 SGHRS and CDR2 YFSETQ. Trimming took 0 bases from V and 8 from J, leaving 17 bases between them. As DNA, the CDR3 is TGCGCCAGCAGCTTGGGTCCGTCGGGAGATGGGGAAAAACTGTTTTTT. It codes for CASSLGPSGDGEKLFF.

This clonotype was counted a few times. V is TRBV7-9 and J is TRBJ2-1; the match to TRBD2 covers 8 bases. The germline CDR1 and CDR2 sequences are SEHNR and FQNEAQ (reference sequence). This CDR3 contains 16 residues. V was clipped by 5 bases and J by 2 bases; unmatched bases: 8. CDR3 bases: TGTGCCAGCAGCCCGCGAGCGGGGGAGGCCTACAATGAGCAGTTCTTC. Translated: CASSPRAGEAYNEQFF.